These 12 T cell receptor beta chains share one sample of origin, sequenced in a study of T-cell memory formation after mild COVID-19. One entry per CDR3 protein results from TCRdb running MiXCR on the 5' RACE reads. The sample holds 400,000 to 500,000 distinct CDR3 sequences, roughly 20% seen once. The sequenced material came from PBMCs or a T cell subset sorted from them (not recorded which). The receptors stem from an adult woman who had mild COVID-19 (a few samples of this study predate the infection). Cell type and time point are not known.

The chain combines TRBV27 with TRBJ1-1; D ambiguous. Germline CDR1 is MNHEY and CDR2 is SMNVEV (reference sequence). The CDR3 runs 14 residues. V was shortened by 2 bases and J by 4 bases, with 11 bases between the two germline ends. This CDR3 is CASSLRAAGTEAFF. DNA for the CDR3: TGTGCCAGCAGTTTACGCGCGGCAGGCACTGAAGCTTTCTTT.

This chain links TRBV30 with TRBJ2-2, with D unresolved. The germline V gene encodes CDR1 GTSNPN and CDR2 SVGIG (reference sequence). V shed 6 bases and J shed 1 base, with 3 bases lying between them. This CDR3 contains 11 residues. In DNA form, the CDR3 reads TGTGCCTGCGGGAACACCGGGGAGCTGTTTTTT. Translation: CACGNTGELFF.

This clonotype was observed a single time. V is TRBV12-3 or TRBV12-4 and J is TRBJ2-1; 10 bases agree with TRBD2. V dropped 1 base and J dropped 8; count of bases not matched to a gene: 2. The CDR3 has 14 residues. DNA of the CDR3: TGTGCCAGCAGTTTAGTAGCGGGGGGCGATGAGCAGTTCTTC. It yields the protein CASSLVAGGDEQFF.

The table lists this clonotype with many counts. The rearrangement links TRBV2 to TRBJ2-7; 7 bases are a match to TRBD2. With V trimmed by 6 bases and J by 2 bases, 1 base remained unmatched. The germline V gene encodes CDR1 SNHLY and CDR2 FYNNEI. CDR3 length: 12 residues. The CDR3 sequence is CASSGLAYEQYF. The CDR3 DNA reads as TGTGCCAGCAGCGGACTAGCCTACGAGCAGTACTTC.

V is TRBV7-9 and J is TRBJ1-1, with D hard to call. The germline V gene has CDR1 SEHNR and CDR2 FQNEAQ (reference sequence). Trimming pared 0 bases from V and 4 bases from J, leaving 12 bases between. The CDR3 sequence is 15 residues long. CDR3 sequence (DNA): TGTGCCAGCAGCTTAGCTGGGGTTATCAGCACTGAAGCTTTCTTT. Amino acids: CASSLAGVISTEAFF.

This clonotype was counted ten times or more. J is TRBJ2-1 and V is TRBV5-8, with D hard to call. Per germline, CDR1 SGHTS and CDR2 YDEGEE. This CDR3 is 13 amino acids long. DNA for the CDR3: TGTTCGACTTCTAGTTGGTCCTACAATGAGCAGTTCTTC. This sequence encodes CSTSSWSYNEQFF.

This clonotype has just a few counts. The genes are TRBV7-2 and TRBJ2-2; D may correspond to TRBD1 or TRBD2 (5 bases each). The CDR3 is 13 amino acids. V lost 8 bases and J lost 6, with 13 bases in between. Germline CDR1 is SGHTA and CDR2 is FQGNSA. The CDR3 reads CASESWGSGELFF. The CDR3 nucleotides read TGTGCCAGCGAGTCGTGGGGGTCCGGGGAGCTGTTTTTT. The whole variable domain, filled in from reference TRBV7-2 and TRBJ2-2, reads GAGVSQSPSNKVTEKGKDVELRCDPISGHTALYWYRQSLGQGLEFLIYFQGNSAPDKSGLPSDRFSAERTGGSVSTLTIQRTQQEDSAVYLCASESWGSGELFFGEGSRLTVL.

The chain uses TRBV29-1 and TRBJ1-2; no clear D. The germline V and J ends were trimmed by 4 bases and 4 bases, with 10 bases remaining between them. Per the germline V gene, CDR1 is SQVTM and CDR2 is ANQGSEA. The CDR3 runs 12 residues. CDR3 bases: TGCAGCGTTGTTACTAACCTCTATGGCTACACCTTC. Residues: CSVVTNLYGYTF.

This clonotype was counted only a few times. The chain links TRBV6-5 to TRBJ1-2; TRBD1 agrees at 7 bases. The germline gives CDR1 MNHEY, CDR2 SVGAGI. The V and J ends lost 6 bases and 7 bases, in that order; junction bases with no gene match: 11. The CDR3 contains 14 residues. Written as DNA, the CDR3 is TGTGCCAGCAGCCAGACAGGGCCCCCGGTTGGCTACACCTTC. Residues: CASSQTGPPVGYTF.

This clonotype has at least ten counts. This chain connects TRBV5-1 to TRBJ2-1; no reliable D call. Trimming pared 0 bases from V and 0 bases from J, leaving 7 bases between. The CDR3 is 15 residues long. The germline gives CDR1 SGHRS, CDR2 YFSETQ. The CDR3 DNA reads TGCGCCAGCAGCTTGGATCTTCACTCCTACAATGAGCAGTTCTTC. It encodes CASSLDLHSYNEQFF.

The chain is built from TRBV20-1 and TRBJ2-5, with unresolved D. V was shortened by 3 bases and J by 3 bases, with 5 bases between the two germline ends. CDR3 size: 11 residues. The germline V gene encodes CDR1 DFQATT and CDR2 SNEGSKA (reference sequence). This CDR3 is CSASLKETQYF. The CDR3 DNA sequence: TGCAGTGCTAGCCTAAAAGAGACCCAGTACTTC.

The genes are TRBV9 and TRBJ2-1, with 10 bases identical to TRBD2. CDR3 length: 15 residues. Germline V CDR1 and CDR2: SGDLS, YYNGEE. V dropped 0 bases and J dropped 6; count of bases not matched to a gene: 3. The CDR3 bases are TGTGCCAGCAGCGTAGTTAGCGGGGGGACCAATGAGCAGTTCTTC. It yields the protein CASSVVSGGTNEQFF.